The entry below describes one TCR beta chain. Antigen: not known. Time point given: week 35, safety follow-up. Each dose delivered 300 ug of mutant IDH1 20-mer peptide subcutaneously with imiquimod. Each of the donors came in with new WHO grade 3 or 4 astrocytomas that were IDH1-mutant and ATRX-lost. The data were obtained in a study of a mutant IDH1 vaccine in newly diagnosed glioma. About the study: Previous care, which was radiotherapy, temozolomide, or both, most often involved both. Week 35 held visit V12, while week 47 held visit V13.

The germline gives CDR1 WSHSY, CDR2 SAAADI. This CDR3 region has 13 residues. Deletions cut 5 bases from V and 2 bases from J, with 9 bases between. Sequencing was performed with immunoSEQ multiplex PCR; in TCRdb, only in-frame clones are kept and a portion is missing. The profile shows about 64,000 clones, 74% of them singletons. Overall study findings and caveats: Patients mounted vaccine-induced immune responses in 85% to 95% of cases.

This chain uses TRBV10-2 with TRBJ1-1; D ambiguous. The clonotype originates from a man aged 50 to 60 with glioma. The sample was PBMCs, taken from a glioma patient whose treatment included an IDH1 peptide vaccine. CDR3 sequence reads: CASSYTGNTEAFF. The CDR3 nucleotides read TGCGCCAGCAGTTACACGGGAAACACTGAAGCTTTCTTT.